These 11 T cell receptor beta chains came from one sample sequenced in a study of human T cells and chemical hapten exposure (dated by TCRdb to about 2021). Reading the label with the study, this specimen's time point is: patch test 3, about 24 weeks after DPC sensitization. Explained via the paper, the treatment or condition label denotes: therapeutic diphenylcyclopropenone sensitization with weekly scalp DPC. Library construction relied on RACE. Sequencing used a NextSeq 500. TCRdb handled the public reads itself, with Q25 trimming in fastp and clone calling in MiXCR, and kept productive beta chains. Entries that share a CDR3 protein sequence are merged under the most common genes and DNA. The sample includes just under 65,000 distinct CDR3 sequences, with about 11% observed a single time. The ten top clones hold roughly 2.3% of the sample. Sequencing was performed on whole blood, taken in connection with sensitization to the hapten diphenylcyclopropenone (DPC). The receptors shown here come from a woman aged 25 to 39 with alopecia areata. Some clones in this sample may be carry-over from other donors' samples.

This clonotype was found many times. V usage is TRBV6-6 and J usage is TRBJ2-3; 12 bases line up with TRBD2. V gave up 2 bases and J gave up 1 base; unmatched junction bases: 1. The germline V gene encodes CDR1 MNHNY and CDR2 SVGAGI (reference sequence). This CDR3 is 16 amino acids long. The CDR3 nucleotides are TGTGCCAGCAGTTACCGACTAGCGGGAGGCACAGATACGCAGTATTTT. This translates into CASSYRLAGGTDTQYF.

This clonotype was seen many times. The V and J genes are TRBV5-1 and TRBJ2-2, with TRBD1 identical over 10 bases. Germline CDR1 and CDR2: SGHRS and YFSETQ. With 2 bases clipped from V and 3 bases from J, the junction kept 1 base outside the gene matches. The CDR3 is 15 amino acids. CDR3 loop: CASSFGQGDTGELFF. The CDR3 DNA reads TGCGCCAGCAGCTTTGGACAGGGGGACACCGGGGAGCTGTTTTTT.

The V gene is TRBV3-1, the J gene TRBJ2-2; D unclear. Trimming cost V 1 base and J 0 bases, with 9 bases left between them. Germline CDR1 LGHDT, CDR2 YNNKEL (reference sequence). CDR3 length: 16 amino acids. The CDR3 coding sequence is TGTGCCAGCAGCCAAGTGGCTACAGCGAACACCGGGGAGCTGTTTTTT. As protein: CASSQVATANTGELFF.

The sample holds a few counts of this clonotype. The CDR3 DNA sequence: TGTGCCAGCAGCTTCCGGGTTTCACCCCTCCACTTT. It yields the protein CASSFRVSPLHF. This chain joins TRBV7-2 and TRBJ1-6; no clear D gene. Trimming removed 3 bases at V and 9 bases at J, with 6 bases between. Germline V gene lookup returns CDR1 SGHTA and CDR2 FQGNSA. The CDR3 runs 12 residues.

In its sample, this clonotype was seen many times. The chain has TRBV4-2 and TRBJ1-4; maybe TRBD1 (5 bases). Germline loops: CDR1 LGHNA, CDR2 YNFKEQ. Trimming left V 3 bases short and J 8 bases short, with 19 bases between. This CDR3 is built from 16 residues. CDR3 residues: CASSHQNARGWEKLFF. The CDR3 DNA reads TGTGCCAGCAGCCACCAAAACGCGAGGGGATGGGAAAAACTGTTTTTT.

This clonotype was counted between two and nine times. The chain employs TRBV12-3 or TRBV12-4 and TRBJ1-6; D remains ambiguous. Deletions cut 5 bases from V and 11 bases from J, with 13 bases between. The CDR3 totals 13 residues. The CDR3 DNA reads as TGTGCCAGCAGTCAGGACGCAAAGGCACCCCTCCACTTT. It yields the protein CASSQDAKAPLHF.

The sample holds many counts of this clonotype. The genes are TRBV12-3 or TRBV12-4 and TRBJ1-1, with 8 bases lining up with TRBD1. V dropped 7 bases and J dropped 5; count of bases not matched to a gene: 12. CDR3 length: 15 residues. The CDR3 sequence: CASTGQGAAVTEAFF. The CDR3 DNA follows: TGTGCCAGCACGGGTCAGGGGGCAGCGGTTACTGAAGCTTTCTTT.

This clonotype was found many times. CDR3 sequence reads: CSARDWGQTIAKNIQYF. CDR3 DNA sequence: TGCAGTGCTAGAGATTGGGGACAGACCATAGCCAAAAACATTCAGTACTTC. The chain is built from TRBV20-1 and TRBJ2-4; 7 bases are a match to TRBD1. CDR1 DFQATT and CDR2 SNEGSKA come from the germline V gene (reference sequence). V trimming: 0 bases; J trimming: 0 bases; junction bases outside the gene matches: 8. The CDR3 loop spans 17 amino acids.

The J gene is TRBJ2-3, the V gene TRBV28; D is unresolved. Per germline, CDR1 MDHEN and CDR2 SYDVKM. The germline V and J ends were trimmed by 3 bases and 1 base, with 14 bases remaining between them. This CDR3 contains 16 residues. CDR3 sequence reads: CASSFLGQFGTDTQYF. CDR3 DNA sequence: TGTGCCAGCAGTTTTCTGGGCCAGTTCGGCACAGATACGCAGTATTTT.

The rearrangement uses TRBV28 and TRBJ2-3; D is possibly TRBD2 (6 bases). The CDR3 contains 14 residues. Germline V gene lookup returns CDR1 MDHEN and CDR2 SYDVKM. The V end lost 5 bases, the J end lost 4 bases, and 13 bases lay between the germline ends. CDR3 DNA: TGTGCCAGCAGTGTAGCGGTTCGGGCAGATACGCAGTATTTT. Translated, it gives CASSVAVRADTQYF.

This clonotype was detected ten times or more. The V and J genes are TRBV12-3 or TRBV12-4 and TRBJ1-5; a possible D gene is TRBD1 (5 bases). V gave up 6 bases and J gave up 0 bases, with 12 bases separating them. This CDR3 has 15 amino acids. This CDR3 reads CASRTGTDSNQPQHF. In nucleotides, the CDR3 is TGTGCCAGCAGAACCGGGACGGATAGCAATCAGCCCCAGCATTTT.